This T cell receptor beta chain was recovered during a study of blood T cell repertoires in COVID-19. Sequencing used immunoSEQ multiplex PCR; TCRdb keeps in-frame clones, though not all of them. This table has fewer than 200,000 clones, approximately 78% appearing once. The TCR originated in a woman in her fifties or sixties who had recovered from COVID-19. The sequenced sample was PBMCs or T cells enriched from blood (not recorded which).

CDR3: CASSSAGTGGPEAFF. The CDR3 DNA is TGTGCCAGCAGTTCGGCCGGGACAGGGGGCCCTGAAGCTTTCTTT. The V call is TRBV28, the J call TRBJ1-1, with 12 bases aligning to TRBD1. Germline V gene sequence: CDR1 MDHEN, CDR2 SYDVKM. V shed 4 bases and J 6 bases; nucleotides not matched to a gene: 6. The CDR3 runs 15 residues.